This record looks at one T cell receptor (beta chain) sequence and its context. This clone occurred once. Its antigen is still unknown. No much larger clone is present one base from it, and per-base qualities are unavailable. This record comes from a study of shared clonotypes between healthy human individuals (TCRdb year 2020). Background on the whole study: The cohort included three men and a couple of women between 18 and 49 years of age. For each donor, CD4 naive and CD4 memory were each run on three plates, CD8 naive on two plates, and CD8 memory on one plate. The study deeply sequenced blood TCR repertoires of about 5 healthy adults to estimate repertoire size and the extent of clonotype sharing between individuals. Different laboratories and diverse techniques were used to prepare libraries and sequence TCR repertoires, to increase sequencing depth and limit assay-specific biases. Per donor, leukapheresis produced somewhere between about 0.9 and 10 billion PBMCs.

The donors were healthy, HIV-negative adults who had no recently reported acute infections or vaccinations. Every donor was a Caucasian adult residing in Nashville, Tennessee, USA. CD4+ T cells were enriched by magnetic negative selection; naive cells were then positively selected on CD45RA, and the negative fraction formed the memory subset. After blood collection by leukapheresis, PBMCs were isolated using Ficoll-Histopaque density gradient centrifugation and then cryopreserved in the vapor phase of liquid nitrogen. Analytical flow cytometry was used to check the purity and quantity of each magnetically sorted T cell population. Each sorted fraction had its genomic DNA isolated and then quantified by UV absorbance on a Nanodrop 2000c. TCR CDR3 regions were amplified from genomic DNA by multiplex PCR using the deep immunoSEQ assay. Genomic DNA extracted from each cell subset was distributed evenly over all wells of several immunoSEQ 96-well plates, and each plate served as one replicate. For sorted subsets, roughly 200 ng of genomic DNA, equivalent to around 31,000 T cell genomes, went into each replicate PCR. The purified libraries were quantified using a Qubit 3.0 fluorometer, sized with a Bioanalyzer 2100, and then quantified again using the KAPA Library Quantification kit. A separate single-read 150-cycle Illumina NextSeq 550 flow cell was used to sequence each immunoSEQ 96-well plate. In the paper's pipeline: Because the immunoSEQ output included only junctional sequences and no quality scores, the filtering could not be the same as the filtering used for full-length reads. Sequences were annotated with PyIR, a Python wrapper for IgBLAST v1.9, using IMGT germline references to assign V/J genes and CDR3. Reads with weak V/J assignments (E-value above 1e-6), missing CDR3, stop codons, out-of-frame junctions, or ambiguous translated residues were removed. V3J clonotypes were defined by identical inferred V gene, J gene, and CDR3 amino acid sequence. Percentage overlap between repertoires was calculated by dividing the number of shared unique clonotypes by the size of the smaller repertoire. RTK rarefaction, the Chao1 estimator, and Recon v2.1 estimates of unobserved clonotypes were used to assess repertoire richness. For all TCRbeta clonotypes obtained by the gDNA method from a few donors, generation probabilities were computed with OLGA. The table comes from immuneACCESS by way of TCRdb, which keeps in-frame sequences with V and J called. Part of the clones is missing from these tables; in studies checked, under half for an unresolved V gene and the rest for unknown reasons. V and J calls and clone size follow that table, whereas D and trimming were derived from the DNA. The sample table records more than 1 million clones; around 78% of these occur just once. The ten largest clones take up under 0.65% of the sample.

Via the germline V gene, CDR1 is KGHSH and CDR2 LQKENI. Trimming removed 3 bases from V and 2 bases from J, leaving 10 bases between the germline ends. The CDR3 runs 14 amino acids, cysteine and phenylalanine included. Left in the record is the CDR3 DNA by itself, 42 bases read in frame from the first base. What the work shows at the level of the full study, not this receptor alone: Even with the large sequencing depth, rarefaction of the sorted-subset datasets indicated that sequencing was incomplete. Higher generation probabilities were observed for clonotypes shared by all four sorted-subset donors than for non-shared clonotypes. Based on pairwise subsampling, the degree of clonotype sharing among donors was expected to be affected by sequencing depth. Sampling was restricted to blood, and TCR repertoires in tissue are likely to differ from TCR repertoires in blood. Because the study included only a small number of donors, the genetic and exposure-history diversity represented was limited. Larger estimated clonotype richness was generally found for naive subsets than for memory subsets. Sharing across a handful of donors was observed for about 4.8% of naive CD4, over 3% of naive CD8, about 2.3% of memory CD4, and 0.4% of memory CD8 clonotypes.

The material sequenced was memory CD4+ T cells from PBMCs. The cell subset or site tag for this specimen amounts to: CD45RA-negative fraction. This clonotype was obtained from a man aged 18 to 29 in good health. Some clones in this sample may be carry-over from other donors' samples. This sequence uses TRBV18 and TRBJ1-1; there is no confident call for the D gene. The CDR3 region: CASSPYSTNTEAFF. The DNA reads TGTGCCAGCTCACCCTACTCTACTAACACTGAAGCTTTCTTT.